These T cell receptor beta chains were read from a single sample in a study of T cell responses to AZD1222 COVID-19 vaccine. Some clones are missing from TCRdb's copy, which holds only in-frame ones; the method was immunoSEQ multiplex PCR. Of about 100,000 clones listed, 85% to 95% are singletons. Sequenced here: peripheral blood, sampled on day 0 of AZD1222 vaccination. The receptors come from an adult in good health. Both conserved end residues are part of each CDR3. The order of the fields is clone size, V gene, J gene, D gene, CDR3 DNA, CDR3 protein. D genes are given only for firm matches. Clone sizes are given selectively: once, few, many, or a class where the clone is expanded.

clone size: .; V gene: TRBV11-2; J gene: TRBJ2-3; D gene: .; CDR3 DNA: TGTGCCAGCAGCTTAAGGGGGAGTATTCAAGTAGATACGCAGTATTTT; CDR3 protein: CASSLRGSIQVDTQYF
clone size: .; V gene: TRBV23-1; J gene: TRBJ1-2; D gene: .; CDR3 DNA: TGCGCCAGCAGTCAATCGCGGGGCAGGGAAATGAAACAATATGGCTACACCTTC; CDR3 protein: CASSQSRGREMKQYGYTF
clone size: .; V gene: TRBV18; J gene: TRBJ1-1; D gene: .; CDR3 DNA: TGTGCCAGCTCACCCTCGGCAGGGTGGCTCACTGAAGCTTTCTTT; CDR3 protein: CASSPSAGWLTEAFF
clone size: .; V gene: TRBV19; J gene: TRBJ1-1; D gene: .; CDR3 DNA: TGTGCCAGTAGTAACAGGGACACTGAAGCTTTCTTT; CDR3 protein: CASSNRDTEAFF
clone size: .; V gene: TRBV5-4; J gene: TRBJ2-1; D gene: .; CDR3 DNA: TGTGCCAGCAGCGGGGATGGAGACGAGCAGTTCTTC; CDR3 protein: CASSGDGDEQFF
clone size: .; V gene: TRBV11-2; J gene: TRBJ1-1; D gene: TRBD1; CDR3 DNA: TGTGCCAGCAGCCCAGGGGGGACAGGGGGTGAAGCTTTCTTT; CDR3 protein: CASSPGGTGGEAFF
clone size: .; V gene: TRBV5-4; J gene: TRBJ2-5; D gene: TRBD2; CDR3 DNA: TGTGCCAGCAGCTTGGGCTTAGCGGGAGCCCAAGAGACCCAGTACTTC; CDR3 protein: CASSLGLAGAQETQYF
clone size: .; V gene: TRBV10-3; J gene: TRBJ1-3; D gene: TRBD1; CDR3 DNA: TGTGCCATCAGTGAGCGGGACAGGGATGGAAACACCATATATTTT; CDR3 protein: CAISERDRDGNTIYF
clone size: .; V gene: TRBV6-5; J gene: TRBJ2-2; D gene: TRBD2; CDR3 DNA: TGTGCCAGCAGTCGTGAAGCGGGAGACCCCGGGGAGCTGTTTTTT; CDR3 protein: CASSREAGDPGELFF
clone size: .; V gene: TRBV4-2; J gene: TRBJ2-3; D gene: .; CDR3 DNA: TGTGCCAGCAGCCAAGATCTATCCGGAGGGGGTAGCACAGATACGCAGTATTTT; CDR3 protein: CASSQDLSGGGSTDTQYF
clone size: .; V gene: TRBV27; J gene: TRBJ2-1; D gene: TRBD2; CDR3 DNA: TGTGCCAGCAGTACCATCCTAGCGGGAGTCTACAATGAGCAGTTCTTC; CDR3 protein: CASSTILAGVYNEQFF
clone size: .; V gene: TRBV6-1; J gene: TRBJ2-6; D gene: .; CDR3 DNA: TGTGCCAGCAGTGATGATCGGGAAGTCTCTGGGGCCAACGTCCTGACTTTC; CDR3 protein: CASSDDREVSGANVLTF
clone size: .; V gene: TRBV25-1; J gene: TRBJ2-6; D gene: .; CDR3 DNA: TGTGCCAGCAGCCGCGGCTCTGGGGCCAACGTCCTGACTTTC; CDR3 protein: CASSRGSGANVLTF
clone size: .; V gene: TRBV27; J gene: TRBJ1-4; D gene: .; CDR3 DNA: TGTGCCAGCAAAAAAGGGAGGGGGTGGGAAAAACTGTTTTTT; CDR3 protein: CASKKGRGWEKLFF
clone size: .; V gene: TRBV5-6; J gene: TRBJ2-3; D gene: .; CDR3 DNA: TGTGCCAGCAGCCCCCTTACTCTGGGGCGGGACAACACAGATACGCAGTATTTT; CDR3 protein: CASSPLTLGRDNTDTQYF
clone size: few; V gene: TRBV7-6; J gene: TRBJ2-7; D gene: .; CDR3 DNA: TGTGCCAGCAGCTTAGCAGCAGGGACAACCTACGAGCAGTACTTC; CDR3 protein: CASSLAAGTTYEQYF
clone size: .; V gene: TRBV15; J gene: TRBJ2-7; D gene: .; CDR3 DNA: TGTGCCACCAGCAGAGGGGGGTCGGGATCCCACGAGCAGTACTTC; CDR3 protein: CATSRGGSGSHEQYF
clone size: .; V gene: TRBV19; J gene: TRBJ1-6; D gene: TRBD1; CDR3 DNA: TGTGCCAGCACCGAGGGACAGTATAATTCACCCCTCCACTTT; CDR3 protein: CASTEGQYNSPLHF
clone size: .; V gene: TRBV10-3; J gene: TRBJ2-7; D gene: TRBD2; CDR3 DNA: TGTGCCATCACAGGCTCCCCAGGACTATCCTCGGGAGGCGAGCAGTACTTC; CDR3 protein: CAITGSPGLSSGGEQYF
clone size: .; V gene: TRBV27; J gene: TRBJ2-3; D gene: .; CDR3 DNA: TGTGCCAGCAGAAAGACTAGTTTTACAGATACGCAGTATTTT; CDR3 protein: CASRKTSFTDTQYF
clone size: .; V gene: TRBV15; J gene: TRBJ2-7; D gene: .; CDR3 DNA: TGTGCCACCAGCAGAGGAACAGGGAGCTCCTACGAGCAGTACTTC; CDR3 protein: CATSRGTGSSYEQYF
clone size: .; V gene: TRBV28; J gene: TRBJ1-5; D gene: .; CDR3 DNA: TGTGCCAGCAGCCAGACAGGATATAGCAATCAGCCCCAGCATTTT; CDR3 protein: CASSQTGYSNQPQHF
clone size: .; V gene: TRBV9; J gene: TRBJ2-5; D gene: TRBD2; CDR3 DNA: TGTGCCAGCAGCTTTCGGACTAGTGTGCAAGAGACCCAGTACTTC; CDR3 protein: CASSFRTSVQETQYF
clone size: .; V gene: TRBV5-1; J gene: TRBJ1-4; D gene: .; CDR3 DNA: TGCGCCAGCAGCACTGGACAGCCAGCAACTAATGAAAAACTGTTTTTT; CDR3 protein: CASSTGQPATNEKLFF
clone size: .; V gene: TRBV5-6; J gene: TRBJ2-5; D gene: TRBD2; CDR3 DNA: TGTGCCAGCAGCTTGGTAGCGGGATTGGGGGAGACCCAGTACTTC; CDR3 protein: CASSLVAGLGETQYF
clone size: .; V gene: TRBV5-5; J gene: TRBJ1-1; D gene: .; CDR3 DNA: TGTGCCAGCAGCAAGTGGGCATTTGGGGAGGAAGCTTTCTTT; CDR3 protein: CASSKWAFGEEAFF
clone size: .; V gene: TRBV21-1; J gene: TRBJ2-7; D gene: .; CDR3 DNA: TGTGCCAGCAGCCAGCGGGACAGGACCTACGAGCAGTACTTC; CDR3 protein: CASSQRDRTYEQYF